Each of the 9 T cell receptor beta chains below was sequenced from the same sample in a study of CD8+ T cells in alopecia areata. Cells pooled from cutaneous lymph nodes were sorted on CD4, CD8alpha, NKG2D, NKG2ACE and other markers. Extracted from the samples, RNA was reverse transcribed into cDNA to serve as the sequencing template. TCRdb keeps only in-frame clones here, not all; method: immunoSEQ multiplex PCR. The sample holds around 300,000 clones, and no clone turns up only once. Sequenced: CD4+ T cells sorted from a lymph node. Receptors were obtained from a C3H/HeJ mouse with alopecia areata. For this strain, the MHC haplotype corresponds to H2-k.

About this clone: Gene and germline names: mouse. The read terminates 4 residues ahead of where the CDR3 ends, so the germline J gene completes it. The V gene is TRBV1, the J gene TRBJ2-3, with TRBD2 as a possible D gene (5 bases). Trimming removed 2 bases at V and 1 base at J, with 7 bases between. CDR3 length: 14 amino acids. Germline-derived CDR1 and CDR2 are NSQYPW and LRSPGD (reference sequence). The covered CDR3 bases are TGCACCTGCAGTGCAATCTGGGGTGCAGAA. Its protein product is CTCSAIWGAE. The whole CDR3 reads CTCSAIWGAETLYF.

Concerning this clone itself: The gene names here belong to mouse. CDR3 amino acids: CASSQVGGTNSDYTF. The covered CDR3 bases are TGTGCCAGCAGCCAAGTGGGGGGAACAAACTCC. This sequence joins TRBV4 and TRBJ1-2; D may be TRBD1 (5 bases). From the germline J gene comes the end of the CDR3, since the read stops 4 residues before it. CDR1 is LGHDT, CDR2 YNNKQL, per germline (reference sequence). The CDR3 length is 15 residues. V gave up 5 bases and J gave up 0 bases, with 13 bases separating them.

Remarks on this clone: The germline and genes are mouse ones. The CDR3 loop reads CASSIAWEDTQYF. The sequenced CDR3 bases are TGTGCCAGCAGTATAGCCTGGGAAGAC. The chain has TRBV19 and TRBJ2-5; tentatively, D is TRBD2 (5 bases). The read halts 4 residues ahead of the CDR3 end, with the missing end drawn from the germline J gene. The CDR3 runs to 13 residues. CDR1 and CDR2 (germline): FNHDT, SITEND (reference sequence). Looking up the rest from reference TRBV19 and TRBJ2-5 gives the full variable domain: GGIITQTPKFLIGQEGQKLTLKCQQNFNHDTMYWYRQDSGKGLRLIYYSITENDLQKGDLSEGYDASREKKSSFSLTVTSAQKNEMAVFLCASSIAWEDTQYFGPGTRLLVL.

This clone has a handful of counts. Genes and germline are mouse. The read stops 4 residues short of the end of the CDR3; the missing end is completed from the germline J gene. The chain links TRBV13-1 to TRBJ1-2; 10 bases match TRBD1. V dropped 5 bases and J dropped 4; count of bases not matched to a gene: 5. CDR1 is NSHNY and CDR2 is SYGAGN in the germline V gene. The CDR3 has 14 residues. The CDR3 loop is CASRTGTGVSDYTF. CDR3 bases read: TGTGCCAGCAGGACCGGGACAGGGGTCTCC.

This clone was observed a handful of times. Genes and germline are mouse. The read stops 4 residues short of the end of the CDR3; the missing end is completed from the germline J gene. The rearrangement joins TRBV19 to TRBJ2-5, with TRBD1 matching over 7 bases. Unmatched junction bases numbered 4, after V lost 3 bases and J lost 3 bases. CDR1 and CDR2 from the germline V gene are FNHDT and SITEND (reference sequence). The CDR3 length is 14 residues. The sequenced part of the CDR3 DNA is TGTGCCAGCAGTACGGGGACAGAACAAGAC. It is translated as CASSTGTEQD. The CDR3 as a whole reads CASSTGTEQDTQYF.

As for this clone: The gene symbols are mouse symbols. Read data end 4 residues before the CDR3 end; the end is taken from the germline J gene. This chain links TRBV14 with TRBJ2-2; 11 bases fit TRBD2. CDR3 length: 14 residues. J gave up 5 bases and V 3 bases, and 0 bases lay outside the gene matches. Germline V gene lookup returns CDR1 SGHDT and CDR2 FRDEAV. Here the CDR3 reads CASSWDWGTGQLYF. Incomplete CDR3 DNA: TGTGCCAGCAGTTGGGACTGGGGGACCGGG.

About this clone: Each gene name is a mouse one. The CDR3 reads CTCSRDRGDTEVFF. The covered CDR3 bases are TGCACCTGCAGTCGGGACAGGGGTGACACA. The V gene is TRBV1, the J gene TRBJ1-1, with 10 positions matching TRBD1. The read comes to an end 4 residues before the CDR3 does, leaving the germline J gene to fill in the end. V lost 5 bases and J lost 3; bases outside the gene matches: 3. CDR3 length: 14 amino acids. CDR1 and CDR2 (germline): NSQYPW, LRSPGD (reference sequence).

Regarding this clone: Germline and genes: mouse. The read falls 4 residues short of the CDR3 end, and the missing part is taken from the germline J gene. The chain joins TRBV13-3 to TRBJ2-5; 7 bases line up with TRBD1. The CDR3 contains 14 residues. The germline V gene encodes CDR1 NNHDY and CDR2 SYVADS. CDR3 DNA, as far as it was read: TGTGCCAGCAGTCCTGACAGGGTTGAGGAC. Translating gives CASSPDRVED. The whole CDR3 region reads CASSPDRVEDTQYF.

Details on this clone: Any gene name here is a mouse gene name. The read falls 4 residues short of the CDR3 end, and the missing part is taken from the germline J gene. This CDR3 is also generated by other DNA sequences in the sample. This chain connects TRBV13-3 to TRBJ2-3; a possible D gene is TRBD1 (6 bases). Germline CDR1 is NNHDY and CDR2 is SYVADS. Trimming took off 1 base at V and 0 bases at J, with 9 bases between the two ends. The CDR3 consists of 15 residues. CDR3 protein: CASSDRTASAETLYF. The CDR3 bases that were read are TGTGCCAGCAGTGATAGGACAGCTAGTGCAGAA.